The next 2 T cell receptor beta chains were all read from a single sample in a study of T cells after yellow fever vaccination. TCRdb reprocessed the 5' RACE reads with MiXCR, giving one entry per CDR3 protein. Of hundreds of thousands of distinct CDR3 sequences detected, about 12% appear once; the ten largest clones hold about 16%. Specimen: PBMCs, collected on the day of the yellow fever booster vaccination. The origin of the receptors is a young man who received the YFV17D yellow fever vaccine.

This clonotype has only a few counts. Written as DNA, the CDR3 is TGTGCCAGCAGCCCCGCTAGCGGGAGGGCAGATACGCAGTATTTT. Residues: CASSPASGRADTQYF. The rearrangement joins TRBV11-2 to TRBJ2-3, with TRBD2 matching over 12 bases. Germline V gives CDR1 SGHAT, CDR2 FQNNGV. CDR3 size: 15 residues. Trimming cost V 5 bases and J 4 bases; bases outside gene matches: 4.

CDR3 coding DNA: TGTGCCAGCAGTTCTTTTTCCGGGACAGGGGGCCAGCGGCTGTACGACGAGCAGTACTTC. Translation gives CASSSFSGTGGQRLYDEQYF. The genes are TRBV12-3 or TRBV12-4 and TRBJ2-7; 12 bases agree with TRBD1. Losses at the gene ends were 4 bases for V and 5 bases for J; bases not matched to a gene: 21. The length of the CDR3 is 20 residues.